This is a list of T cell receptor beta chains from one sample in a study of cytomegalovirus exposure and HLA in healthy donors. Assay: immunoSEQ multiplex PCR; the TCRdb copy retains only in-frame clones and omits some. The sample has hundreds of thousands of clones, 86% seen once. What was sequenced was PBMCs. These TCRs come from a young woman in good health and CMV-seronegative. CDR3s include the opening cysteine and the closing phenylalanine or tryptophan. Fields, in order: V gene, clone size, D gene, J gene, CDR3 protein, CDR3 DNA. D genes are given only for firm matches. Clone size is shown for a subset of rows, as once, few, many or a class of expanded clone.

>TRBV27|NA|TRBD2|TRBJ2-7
CASRAATSGRIYEQYF
TGTGCCAGCAGAGCTGCGACTAGCGGGAGGATCTACGAGCAGTACTTC
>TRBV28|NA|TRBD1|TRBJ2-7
CASSSSFTGVLSEQYF
TGTGCCAGCAGTTCCTCCTTTACAGGGGTCCTCTCCGAGCAGTACTTC
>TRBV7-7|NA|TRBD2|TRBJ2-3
CASSSHQRGAQYF
TGTGCCAGCAGCTCCCACCAGCGGGGGGCGCAGTATTTT
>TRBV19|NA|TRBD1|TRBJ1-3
CASSIGFGDSSGNTIYF
TGTGCCAGTAGTATCGGTTTCGGGGACAGCTCTGGAAACACCATATATTTT
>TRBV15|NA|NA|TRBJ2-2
CATSLTPGTKNTRELFF
TGTGCCACCAGCTTGACCCCCGGAACTAAAAACACTCGGGAGCTGTTTTTT
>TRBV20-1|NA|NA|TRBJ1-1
CSAVRSTEAFF
TGCAGTGCTGTTCGGAGCACTGAAGCTTTCTTT
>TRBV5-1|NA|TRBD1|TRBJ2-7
CASSTRTGYEQYF
TGCGCCAGCAGCACTCGGACAGGCTACGAGCAGTACTTC
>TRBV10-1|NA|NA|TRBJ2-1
CASSTGVYNEQFF
TGCGCCAGCAGTACGGGAGTTTACAATGAGCAGTTCTTC
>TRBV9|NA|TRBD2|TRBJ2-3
CASSGGLAGAFRSTDTQYF
TGTGCCAGCAGCGGCGGACTAGCGGGAGCATTTAGGAGCACAGATACGCAGTATTTT
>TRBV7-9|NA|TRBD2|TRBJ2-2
CASSPSGSTVAGELFF
TGTGCCAGCAGCCCTAGCGGGAGCACGGTCGCCGGGGAGCTGTTTTTT
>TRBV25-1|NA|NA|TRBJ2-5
CASSEFRGKETQYF
TGTGCCAGCAGTGAGTTCAGGGGAAAAGAGACCCAGTACTTC
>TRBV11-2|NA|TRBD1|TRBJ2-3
CASSLRQGVDTQYF
TGTGCCAGCAGCTTAAGACAGGGAGTAGATACGCAGTATTTT
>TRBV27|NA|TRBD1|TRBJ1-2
CASRRQGYGYTF
TGTGCCAGCAGACGACAGGGTTATGGCTACACCTTC
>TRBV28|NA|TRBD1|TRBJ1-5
CASSFDRGGNQPQHF
TGTGCCAGCAGTTTTGACAGGGGTGGCAATCAGCCCCAGCATTTT
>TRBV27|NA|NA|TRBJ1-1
CASSYLDSNTEAFF
TGTGCCAGCAGTTACCTGGACAGTAACACTGAAGCTTTCTTT
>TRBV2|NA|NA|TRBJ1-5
CASSEKGTGVGSQPQHF
TGTGCCAGCAGTGAAAAAGGGACGGGAGTTGGTAGTCAGCCCCAGCATTTT
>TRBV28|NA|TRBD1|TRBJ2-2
CASSSGTGRNTGELFF
TGTGCCAGCAGTTCCGGGACAGGGCGAAACACCGGGGAGCTGTTTTTT
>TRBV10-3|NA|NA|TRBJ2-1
CAISASNEQFF
TGTGCCATCAGTGCCAGCAATGAGCAGTTCTTC
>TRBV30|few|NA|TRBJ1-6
CAWSHGILISPLHF
TGTGCCTGGAGTCACGGGATTTTGATTTCACCCCTCCACTTT
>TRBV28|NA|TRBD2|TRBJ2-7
CASTPPSGLAGGHSYEQYF
TGTGCCAGCACCCCGCCCTCCGGACTAGCGGGGGGTCACTCCTACGAGCAGTACTTC
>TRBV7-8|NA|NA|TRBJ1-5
CASTPGNQPQHF
TGTGCCAGCACCCCCGGGAATCAGCCCCAGCATTTT
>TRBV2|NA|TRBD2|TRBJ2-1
CASTREDPGYNEQFF
TGTGCCAGCACCCGGGAGGACCCGGGGTACAATGAGCAGTTCTTC
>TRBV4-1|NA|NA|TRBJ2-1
CASSQGGASSYNEQFF
TGCGCCAGCAGCCAAGGAGGTGCGAGCTCCTACAATGAGCAGTTCTTC
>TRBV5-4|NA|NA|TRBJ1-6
CASSLRAGDNSPLHF
TGTGCCAGCAGCTTGCGGGCAGGGGATAATTCACCCCTCCACTTT
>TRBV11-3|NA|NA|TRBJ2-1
CASSLLGQPYNEQFF
TGTGCCAGCAGCTTACTGGGCCAGCCCTACAATGAGCAGTTCTTC
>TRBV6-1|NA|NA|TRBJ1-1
CASSVDLFAGEAFF
TGTGCCAGCAGTGTTGACCTCTTCGCGGGGGAAGCTTTCTTT
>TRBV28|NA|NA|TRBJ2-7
CASSFRGPSYEQYF
TGTGCCAGCAGTTTTCGAGGGCCCTCCTACGAGCAGTACTTC
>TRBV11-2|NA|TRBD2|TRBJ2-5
CASSLVLADQETQYF
TGTGCCAGCAGCTTAGTCCTAGCGGACCAAGAGACCCAGTACTTC
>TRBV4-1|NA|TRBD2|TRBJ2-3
CASSQVEEREIVNTQYF
TGCGCCAGCAGCCAAGTGGAGGAGCGGGAGATAGTAAATACGCAGTATTTT
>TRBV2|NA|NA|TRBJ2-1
CASSMSGVSNNEQFF
TGTGCCAGCAGTATGAGCGGAGTAAGTAACAATGAGCAGTTCTTC
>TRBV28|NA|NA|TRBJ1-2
CASARGGRATYGYTF
TGTGCCAGCGCCCGGGGAGGAAGGGCCACCTATGGCTACACCTTC
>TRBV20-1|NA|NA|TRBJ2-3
CSVRGGGTQYF
TGCAGTGTTCGCGGGGGCGGTACGCAGTATTTT